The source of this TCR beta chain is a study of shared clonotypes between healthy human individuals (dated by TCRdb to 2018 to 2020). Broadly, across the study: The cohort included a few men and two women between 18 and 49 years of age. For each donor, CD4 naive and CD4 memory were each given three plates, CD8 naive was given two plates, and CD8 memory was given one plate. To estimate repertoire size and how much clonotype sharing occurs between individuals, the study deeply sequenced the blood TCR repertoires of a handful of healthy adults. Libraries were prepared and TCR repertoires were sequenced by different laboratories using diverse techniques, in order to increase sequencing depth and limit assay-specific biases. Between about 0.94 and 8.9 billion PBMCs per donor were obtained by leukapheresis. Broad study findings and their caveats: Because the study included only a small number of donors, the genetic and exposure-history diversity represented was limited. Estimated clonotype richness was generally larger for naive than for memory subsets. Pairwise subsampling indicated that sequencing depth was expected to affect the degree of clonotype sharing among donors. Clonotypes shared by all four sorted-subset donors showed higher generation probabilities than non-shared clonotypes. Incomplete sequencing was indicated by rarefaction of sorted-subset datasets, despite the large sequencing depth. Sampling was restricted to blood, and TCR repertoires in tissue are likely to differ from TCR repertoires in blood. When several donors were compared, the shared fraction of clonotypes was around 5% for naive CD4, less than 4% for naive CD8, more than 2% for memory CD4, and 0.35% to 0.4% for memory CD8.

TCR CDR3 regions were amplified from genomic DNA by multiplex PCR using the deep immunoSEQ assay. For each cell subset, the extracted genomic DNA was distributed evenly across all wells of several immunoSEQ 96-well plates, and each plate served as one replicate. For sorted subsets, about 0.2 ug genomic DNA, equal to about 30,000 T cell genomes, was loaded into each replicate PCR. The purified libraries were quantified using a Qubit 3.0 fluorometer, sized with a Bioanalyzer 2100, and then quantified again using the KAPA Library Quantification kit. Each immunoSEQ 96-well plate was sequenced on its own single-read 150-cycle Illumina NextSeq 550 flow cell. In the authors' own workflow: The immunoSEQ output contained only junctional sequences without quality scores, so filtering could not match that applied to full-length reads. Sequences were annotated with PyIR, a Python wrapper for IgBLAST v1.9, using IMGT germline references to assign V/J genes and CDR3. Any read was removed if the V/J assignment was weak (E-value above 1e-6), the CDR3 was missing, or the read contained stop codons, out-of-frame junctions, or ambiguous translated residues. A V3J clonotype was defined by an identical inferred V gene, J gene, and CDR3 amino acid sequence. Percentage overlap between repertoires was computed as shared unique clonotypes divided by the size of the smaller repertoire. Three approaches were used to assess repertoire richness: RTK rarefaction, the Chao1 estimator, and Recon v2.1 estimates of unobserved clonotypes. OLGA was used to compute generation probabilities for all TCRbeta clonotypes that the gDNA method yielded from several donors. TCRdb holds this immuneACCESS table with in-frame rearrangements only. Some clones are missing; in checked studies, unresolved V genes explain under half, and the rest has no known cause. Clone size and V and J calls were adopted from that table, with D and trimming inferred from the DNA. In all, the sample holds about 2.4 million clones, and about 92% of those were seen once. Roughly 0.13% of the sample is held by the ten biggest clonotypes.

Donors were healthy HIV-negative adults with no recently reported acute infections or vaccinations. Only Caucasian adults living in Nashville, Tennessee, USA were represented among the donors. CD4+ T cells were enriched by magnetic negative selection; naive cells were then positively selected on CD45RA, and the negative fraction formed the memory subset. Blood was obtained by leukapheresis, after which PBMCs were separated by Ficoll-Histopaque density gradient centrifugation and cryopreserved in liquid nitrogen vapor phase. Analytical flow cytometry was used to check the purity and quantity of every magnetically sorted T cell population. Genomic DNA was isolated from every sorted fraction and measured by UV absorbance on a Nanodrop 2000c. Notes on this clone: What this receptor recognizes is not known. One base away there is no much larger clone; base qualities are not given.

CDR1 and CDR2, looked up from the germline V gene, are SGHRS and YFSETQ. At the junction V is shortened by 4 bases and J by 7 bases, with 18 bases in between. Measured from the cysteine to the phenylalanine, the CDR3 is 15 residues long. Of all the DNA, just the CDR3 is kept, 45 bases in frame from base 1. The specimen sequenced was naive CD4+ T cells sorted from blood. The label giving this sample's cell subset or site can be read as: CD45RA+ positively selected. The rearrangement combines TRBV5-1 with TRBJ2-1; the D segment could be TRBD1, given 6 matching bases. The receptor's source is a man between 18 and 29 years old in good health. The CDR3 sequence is CASSTTGVLVNEQFF. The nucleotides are TGCGCCAGCAGCACGACAGGAGTACTGGTGAATGAGCAGTTCTTC.